The next 15 T cell receptor beta chains were all read from a single sample in a study of blood T cell repertoires in COVID-19. TCRdb's table, derived via immunoSEQ multiplex PCR, lists solely in-frame clones and lacks some. Here the sample spans some 40,000 clones, roughly 84% being singletons. Sequences were obtained from peripheral blood. These receptors came from a man aged 45-65 years with active or convalescent COVID-19.

The J gene is TRBJ1-1, the V gene TRBV30, with D maybe TRBD1 (5 bases). V lost 5 bases and J lost 4, with 14 bases in between. Germline V gene lookup returns CDR1 GTSNPN and CDR2 SVGIG (reference sequence). The CDR3 sequence is 13 residues long. The CDR3 region has the DNA TGTGCCTGGGGCGACAGACGGGCCACTGAAGCTTTCTTT. This codes for CAWGDRRATEAFF.

V is TRBV4-2 and J is TRBJ1-4, with a weak D call TRBD1 (5 bases). In germline, CDR1 is LGHNA, CDR2 YNFKEQ. The length of the CDR3 is 16 residues. The ends were cut back, 0 bases at V and 6 bases at J, with 14 bases in the middle. The CDR3 DNA follows: TGTGCCAGCAGCCAAGATAGTGGGGGAGGGTATGAAAAACTGTTTTTT. Its protein product is CASSQDSGGGYEKLFF.

The V gene is TRBV10-2, the J gene TRBJ1-1, with D possibly matching TRBD1 (5 bases). V gave up 6 bases and J gave up 2 bases, with 13 bases separating them. CDR1 is WSHSY, CDR2 SAAADI, per germline. The CDR3 is 14 residues long. The CDR3 DNA follows: TGCGCCAGCAGGGTAGACAGCCCCAACACTGAAGCTTTCTTT. It encodes CASRVDSPNTEAFF.

CDR3 sequence (DNA): TGTGCCAGCAGCTTAGCAAGGGGGGGGTCCTACAATGAGCAGTTCTTC. It codes for CASSLARGGSYNEQFF. The chain has TRBV11-2 and TRBJ2-1; the D gene is possibly TRBD2 (7 bases). With 1 base removed from V and 1 base from J, the gap between germline ends came to 11 bases. This CDR3 is 16 amino acids long. Germline V gives CDR1 SGHAT, CDR2 FQNNGV.

This chain links TRBV19 with TRBJ2-7; 7 bases map to TRBD1. Trimming at V came to 5 bases and at J to 2 bases, leaving 6 bases not matched to a gene. Germline CDR1 is LNHDA and CDR2 is SQIVND (reference sequence). The length of the CDR3 is 14 residues. The CDR3 DNA is TGTGCCAGTAGTCCCGAGACAGGGACCTACGAGCAGTACTTC. Its translation is CASSPETGTYEQYF.

The J gene is TRBJ1-1, the V gene TRBV10-3, with a weak D call TRBD1 (6 bases). V lost 2 bases, J lost 0 bases, and 10 bases lay in between. Germline CDR1 is ENHRY and CDR2 is SYGVKD. The CDR3 has 15 amino acids. In DNA, the CDR3 is TGTGCCATCAGTGAGACCGGGACAATGAACACTGAAGCTTTCTTT. Its protein product is CAISETGTMNTEAFF.

This chain joins TRBV12-3 or TRBV12-4 and TRBJ1-2; the match to TRBD1 covers 7 bases. Losses at the gene ends were 6 bases for V and 4 bases for J; bases not matched to a gene: 5. CDR3 size: 13 residues. Written as DNA, the CDR3 is TGTGCCAGCAGGACAGGGTCTGTCTATGGCTACACCTTC. Its protein product is CASRTGSVYGYTF.

This clone has a handful of counts. V usage is TRBV5-8 and J usage is TRBJ1-1, with D unclear. Germline lookup yields CDR1 SGHTS and CDR2 YDEGEE. This CDR3 is 14 amino acids long. Trimming removed 2 bases from V and 1 base from J, with 9 bases in between. The CDR3 DNA reads TGTGCCAGCAGCTTTCCCCTCCCGAACACTGAAGCTTTCTTT. Protein sequence: CASSFPLPNTEAFF. Complete variable domain (other parts from reference TRBV5-8 and TRBJ1-1): EAGVTQSPTHLIKTRGQQATLRCSPISGHTSVYWYQQALGLGLQFLLWYDEGEERNRGNFPPRFSGRQFPNYSSELNVNALELEDSALYLCASSFPLPNTEAFFGQGTRLTVV.

The V gene is TRBV19, the J gene TRBJ1-1, with D tentatively TRBD1 (5 bases). Germline V gene lookup returns CDR1 LNHDA and CDR2 SQIVND (reference sequence). There are 15 residues in the CDR3. V lost 7 bases to trimming and J lost 2 bases, with 17 bases between them. The CDR3 spells CASTRLDSLNTEAFF. CDR3 DNA: TGTGCCAGTACCCGCCTCGACAGCCTAAACACTGAAGCTTTCTTT.

The chain employs TRBV7-2 and TRBJ2-5; 12 bases map to TRBD2. Germline V gene lookup returns CDR1 SGHTA and CDR2 FQGNSA. CDR3 length: 16 amino acids. With V trimmed by 5 bases and J by 4 bases, 8 bases remained unmatched. The CDR3 region is CASSLGLAGLGETQYF. Here the CDR3 DNA reads TGTGCCAGCAGCCTCGGACTAGCGGGGCTGGGAGAGACCCAGTACTTC.

CDR3 DNA sequence: TGTGCCAGCGGACCCTACAGGTCGAACACTGAAGCTTTCTTT. Its protein product is CASGPYRSNTEAFF. This chain links TRBV9 with TRBJ1-1; perhaps TRBD1 as D (5 bases). The CDR3 spans 14 residues. Trimming left V 7 bases short and J 1 base short, with 14 bases between. The germline V gene has CDR1 SGDLS and CDR2 YYNGEE.

The genes are TRBV2 and TRBJ2-5; perhaps TRBD1 as D (5 bases). The CDR3 loop spans 15 amino acids. V gave up 0 bases and J gave up 1 base, with 9 bases separating them. Germline CDR1 and CDR2: SNHLY and FYNNEI. This CDR3 is CASSEATEFQETQYF. Written as DNA, the CDR3 is TGTGCCAGCAGTGAAGCGACAGAGTTCCAAGAGACCCAGTACTTC.

This clone has just a few counts. The chain is built from TRBV6-4 and TRBJ1-1; D is undetermined. CDR1 MRHNA and CDR2 SNTAGT come from the germline V gene. The CDR3 runs 13 residues. The ends were cut back, 8 bases at V and 0 bases at J, with 10 bases in the middle. DNA of the CDR3: TGTGCCAGCGGACTAAATATGAACACTGAAGCTTTCTTT. It yields the protein CASGLNMNTEAFF.

CDR3 sequence (DNA): TGTGCCAGCAGCGGGGGACTTTCTAGCACAGATACGCAGTATTTT. This encodes CASSGGLSSTDTQYF. The genes are TRBV9 and TRBJ2-3; possible D gene TRBD2, 6 bases. The germline gives CDR1 SGDLS, CDR2 YYNGEE. V was cut by 3 bases and J by 0 bases, with 11 bases left in between. This CDR3 region has 15 residues.

The chain combines TRBV24-1 with TRBJ2-1; D perhaps matches TRBD2 (6 bases). V dropped 6 bases and J dropped 1 base, with 15 bases sitting between them. Germline CDR1 reads KGHDR; CDR2 reads SFDVKD. The CDR3 sequence is 16 residues long. The CDR3 nucleotides are TGTGCCACCAGTAGTCGCGGGGATGGATCCTACAATGAGCAGTTCTTC. As protein: CATSSRGDGSYNEQFF.